The 27 T cell receptor beta chains below were found in one sample sequenced in a study of blood T cell repertoires in COVID-19. Profiling relied on immunoSEQ multiplex PCR, and the TCRdb table lists in-frame clones only, not all of them. This sample yields 200,000 to 250,000 clones, of which 65% to 90% are seen a single time; 3.5% to 4% belongs to the top ten. Source material: PBMCs or T cells enriched from blood (not recorded which). The receptors stem from a woman in her forties with acute COVID-19.

The chain combines TRBV7-2 with TRBJ2-2; 9 bases are shared with TRBD1. J lost 5 bases, V lost 2 bases, and 6 bases had no gene match. This CDR3 comprises 16 residues. The germline V gene encodes CDR1 SGHTA and CDR2 FQGNSA. CDR3 sequence (DNA): TGTGCCAGCAGCTTAAAGGGACAGGGAGCGACCGGGGAGCTGTTTTTT. Its translation: CASSLKGQGATGELFF.

This sequence joins TRBV6-5 and TRBJ2-7, with 9 positions matching TRBD2. V lost 4 bases and J lost 4; bases outside the gene matches: 8. The CDR3 has 15 residues. Germline V gene sequence: CDR1 MNHEY, CDR2 SVGAGI. This CDR3 reads CASSSLAGGPYEQYF. CDR3 DNA sequence: TGTGCCAGCAGTTCCCTGGCGGGAGGGCCTTACGAGCAGTACTTC.

Comments on this clone: Other DNA sequences in the sample encode the same CDR3. The chain couples TRBV5-1 to TRBJ2-2; 8 positions match TRBD1. V gave up 3 bases and J gave up 4 bases; unmatched junction bases: 2. The CDR3 has 14 amino acids. CDR1 SGHRS and CDR2 YFSETQ come from the germline V gene. The CDR3 bases are TGCGCCAGCAGCTCCGGACAGGGCACCGGGGAGCTGTTTTTT. Protein product: CASSSGQGTGELFF.

The chain has TRBV11-1 and TRBJ2-5, with a weak D call TRBD2 (5 bases). The CDR3 extends over 13 amino acids. V was cut by 5 bases and J by 4 bases, with 11 bases left in between. From germline, CDR1 is SGHAT and CDR2 FQDESV (reference sequence). The CDR3, as DNA: TGTGCCAGCAGCACAACTAGAAGAGAGACCCAGTACTTC. Residues: CASSTTRRETQYF.

This clone was detected once. This chain links TRBV25-1 with TRBJ1-6; D is possibly TRBD1 (6 bases). Per the germline V gene, CDR1 is MGHDK and CDR2 is SYGVNS. The V and J ends lost 3 bases and 7 bases respectively, with 10 bases between them. The CDR3 is 14 amino acids. Written as DNA, the CDR3 is TGTGCCAGCAGTGACGCGGGGGCAAATTCACCCCTCCACTTT. Its protein is CASSDAGANSPLHF. The full variable domain, its missing parts supplied by reference TRBV25-1 and TRBJ1-6, is EADIYQTPRYLVIGTGKKITLECSQTMGHDKMYWYQQDPGMELHLIHYSYGVNSTEKGDLSSESTVSRIRTEHFPLTLESARPSHTSQYLCASSDAGANSPLHFGNGTRLTVT.

The V gene is TRBV11-2, the J gene TRBJ2-1; TRBD2 matches 11 bases. This CDR3 is built from 16 residues. Unmatched junction bases numbered 6, after V lost 1 base and J lost 7 bases. Germline values: CDR1 SGHAT, CDR2 FQNNGV. CDR3 nucleotide sequence: TGTGCCAGCAGCTTAGCGAGGGCTAGCGGGAGGAATGAGCAGTTCTTC. Amino acids: CASSLARASGRNEQFF.

In its sample, this clone was seen once. This sequence joins TRBV2 and TRBJ1-3; 7 bases line up with TRBD1. This CDR3 is 17 amino acids long. Germline CDR1 and CDR2: SNHLY and FYNNEI. V lost 6 bases, J lost 0 bases, and 11 bases stayed unmatched. CDR3 nucleotide sequence: TGTGCCAGCAGCTCCTCGGGACAGACCCTCTCTGGAAACACCATATATTTT. This sequence encodes CASSSSGQTLSGNTIYF. The variable domain in full, completed from reference TRBV2 and TRBJ1-3, reads EPEVTQTPSHQVTQMGQEVILRCVPISNHLYFYWYRQILGQKVEFLVSFYNNEISEKSEIFDDQFSVERPDGSNFTLKIRSTKLEDSAMYFCASSSSGQTLSGNTIYFGEGSWLTVV.

This chain links TRBV28 with TRBJ1-5, with a weak D call TRBD1 (6 bases). CDR1 is MDHEN, CDR2 SYDVKM, per germline. V lost 8 bases, J lost 6 bases, and 17 bases lay in between. The length of the CDR3 is 14 residues. This CDR3 is CASEVQGFGQPQHF. The DNA of the CDR3 is TGTGCCAGCGAGGTACAGGGATTCGGTCAGCCCCAGCATTTT.

CDR3 nucleotides: TGTGCCAGCTCACCCGGAGTACAGGGGTTTGAGCAGTTCTTC. It yields the protein CASSPGVQGFEQFF. The gene calls are TRBV18 and TRBJ2-1; 7 nucleotides line up with TRBD1. CDR1 and CDR2 (germline): KGHSH, LQKENI. The CDR3 spans 14 residues. After removal of 3 bases from V and 9 bases from J, the junction contained 8 bases not matched to a gene.

The chain combines TRBV6-5 with TRBJ1-4; D might be TRBD1 (5 bases). The CDR3 is 12 amino acids. Trimming stripped 8 bases from V and 7 bases from J, with 11 bases between. Germline loops: CDR1 MNHEY, CDR2 SVGAGI. CDR3 DNA: TGTGCCAGCGGCGGGACTCTTGAAAAACTGTTTTTT. It is translated as CASGGTLEKLFF.

The rearrangement joins TRBV6-1 to TRBJ1-5, with D uncertain. Germline V gene data show CDR1 as MNHNS and CDR2 as SASEGT. There are 12 residues in the CDR3. With 0 bases removed from V and 7 bases from J, the gap between germline ends came to 4 bases. CDR3 DNA sequence: TGTGCCAGCAGTGAAGCGGGCCAGCCCCAGCATTTT. Amino acids: CASSEAGQPQHF.

This chain uses TRBV27 with TRBJ2-2, with 12 bases fitting TRBD2. The germline V gene encodes CDR1 MNHEY and CDR2 SMNVEV (reference sequence). With V trimmed by 4 bases and J by 0 bases, 9 bases remained unmatched. The length of the CDR3 is 19 residues. The CDR3 bases are TGTGCCAGCAGTTATGGGGTGACTAGCGGGAGCTCGAACACCGGGGAGCTGTTTTTT. It specifies CASSYGVTSGSSNTGELFF.

This clone was seen a few times. The chain recombines TRBV2 with TRBJ2-7; a weak D match, TRBD1 (6 bases). V shed 6 bases and J shed 6 bases, with 18 bases lying between them. Per germline, CDR1 SNHLY and CDR2 FYNNEI. The CDR3 contains 14 residues. CDR3 DNA: TGTGCCAGCAGAGGCCAGGGGCTTACGGGCGAGCAGTACTTC. This sequence encodes CASRGQGLTGEQYF.

The chain carries TRBV27 and TRBJ2-5; no definite D call. V was shortened by 6 bases and J by 7 bases, with 12 bases between the two germline ends. CDR3 size: 12 residues. Germline V lookup: CDR1 MNHEY, CDR2 SMNVEV (reference sequence). The CDR3 DNA follows: TGTGCCAGCAGACCATTGGTCGGGACCCAGTACTTC. This codes for CASRPLVGTQYF.

This rearrangement joins TRBV19 to TRBJ2-1; D gene uncertain. CDR3 size: 11 residues. Germline-derived CDR1 and CDR2 are LNHDA and SQIVND (reference sequence). V was cut by 5 bases and J by 8 bases, with 7 bases left in between. The CDR3: CASSLVDEQFF. The CDR3 coding sequence is TGTGCCAGTAGTTTAGTCGATGAGCAGTTCTTC.

V usage is TRBV19 and J usage is TRBJ2-5; D may be TRBD1 (6 bases). The CDR3 has 16 residues. The germline CDR1 and CDR2 sequences are LNHDA and SQIVND (reference sequence). The V end lost 0 bases, the J end lost 6 bases, and 17 bases lay between the germline ends. The CDR3 coding sequence is TGTGCCAGTAGTATAGACGCCCGGCAGGGGAGCAAGACCCAGTACTTC. Protein sequence: CASSIDARQGSKTQYF.

The chain employs TRBV2 and TRBJ1-5; D is undetermined. The CDR3 totals 13 residues. CDR1 SNHLY and CDR2 FYNNEI come from the germline V gene. The V and J ends lost 6 bases and 0 bases respectively, with 6 bases between them. CDR3 nucleotides: TGTGCCAGCAGGGCATATAGCAATCAGCCCCAGCATTTT. Translation: CASRAYSNQPQHF.

This chain links TRBV11-3 with TRBJ1-1, with D hard to call. This CDR3 spans 13 amino acids. The V end lost 3 bases, the J end lost 4 bases, and 9 bases lay between the germline ends. Germline assignment: CDR1 SGHNT and CDR2 YENEEA. The DNA of the CDR3 is TGTGCCAGCAGCTTTCGACAACCCACTGAAGCTTTCTTT. Its protein is CASSFRQPTEAFF.

This clone has just one count. This rearrangement joins TRBV27 to TRBJ2-7, with 7 positions matching TRBD2. Germline loops: CDR1 MNHEY, CDR2 SMNVEV (reference sequence). V was pared by 3 bases and J by 7 bases, with 9 bases of the junction left unmatched. This CDR3 contains 14 residues. The CDR3 sequence is CASSFGGSSGEQYF. The DNA for the CDR3 is TGTGCCAGCAGTTTTGGCGGGAGCTCGGGTGAGCAGTACTTC.

The V call is TRBV18, the J call TRBJ1-1; a possible D gene is TRBD1 (5 bases). V lost 3 bases and J 10 bases, leaving 15 bases between the germline ends. CDR3 size: 13 residues. Germline lookup yields CDR1 KGHSH and CDR2 LQKENI. The CDR3 DNA sequence: TGTGCCAGCTCACCTGCCCCCCGGGACTTAGCTTTCTTT. Protein product: CASSPAPRDLAFF.

The J gene is TRBJ2-2, the V gene TRBV28; 9 positions match TRBD2. Germline V CDR1 and CDR2: MDHEN, SYDVKM. After removal of 6 bases from V and 7 bases from J, the junction contained 9 bases not matched to a gene. This CDR3 has 15 amino acids. CDR3 in amino acids: CASSLAGPGGGELFF. CDR3 coding DNA: TGTGCCAGCAGCCTAGCGGGACCGGGAGGCGGGGAGCTGTTTTTT.

The chain combines TRBV6-5 with TRBJ1-1; 9 bases are shared with TRBD1. The germline V gene has CDR1 MNHEY and CDR2 SVGAGI. V lost 4 bases and J lost 4; bases outside the gene matches: 7. The CDR3 has 15 amino acids. The CDR3 region has the DNA TGTGCCAGCAGTTCAGGACAGGGGAGGGCCACTGAAGCTTTCTTT. Translation: CASSSGQGRATEAFF.

The chain combines TRBV24-1 with TRBJ2-7, with 7 bases identical to TRBD2. After removal of 3 bases from V and 2 bases from J, the junction contained 3 bases not matched to a gene. The germline gives CDR1 KGHDR, CDR2 SFDVKD. The CDR3 sequence is 14 residues long. Written as DNA, the CDR3 is TGTGCCACCAGTGATCGGCGGGGGACCTACGAGCAGTACTTC. Translated, it gives CATSDRRGTYEQYF.

J is TRBJ2-1 and V is TRBV7-2; D is unclear. This CDR3 spans 14 amino acids. V was shortened by 1 base and J by 5 bases, with 9 bases between the two germline ends. From germline, CDR1 is SGHTA and CDR2 FQGNSA. The CDR3 is CASSLEARNNEQFF. The CDR3 coding sequence is TGTGCCAGCAGCTTAGAGGCGCGGAACAATGAGCAGTTCTTC.

V and J are TRBV5-1 and TRBJ2-6, with D hard to call. In germline, CDR1 is SGHRS, CDR2 YFSETQ. V was shortened by 4 bases and J by 0 bases, with 14 bases between the two germline ends. The CDR3 sequence is 17 residues long. The CDR3 sequence: CASSIQQSLSGANVLTF. CDR3 bases: TGCGCCAGCAGCATCCAACAGAGCCTCTCTGGGGCCAACGTCCTGACTTTC. The variable domain in full, with the rest retrieved from reference TRBV5-1 and TRBJ2-6, is KAGVTQTPRYLIKTRGQQVTLSCSPISGHRSVSWYQQTPGQGLQFLFEYFSETQRNKGNFPGRFSGRQFSNSRSEMNVSTLELGDSALYLCASSIQQSLSGANVLTFGAGSRLTVL.

The CDR3 spells CASSASKGHEQYF. CDR3 coding DNA: TGTGCCAGTAGTGCATCAAAGGGGCACGAGCAGTACTTC. The V and J genes are TRBV19 and TRBJ2-7; possibly TRBD1 for D (5 bases). This CDR3 comprises 13 residues. V dropped 5 bases and J dropped 5 bases, with 13 bases sitting between them. Per the germline V gene, CDR1 is LNHDA and CDR2 is SQIVND (reference sequence).

The J gene is TRBJ1-6, the V gene TRBV6-5; 7 bases agree with TRBD1. CDR1 is MNHEY, CDR2 SVGAGI, per germline. CDR3 length equals 13 residues. The V segment lost 5 bases and the J segment 11 bases; nucleotides outside the gene matches: 6. The CDR3 nucleotides are TGTGCCAGCAGTCCACAGGGGTGGGCACCCCTCCACTTT. It translates to CASSPQGWAPLHF.